The present T cell receptor (beta chain) was sequenced within a study of cytomegalovirus exposure and HLA in healthy donors. Whole-study results and caveats: For most subjects, TCR beta sequences were reported to predict HLA-A and HLA-B alleles with accuracy.

Donors counted as nominally healthy when sampled, yet unrecorded immune exposures were likely. Germline V lookup: CDR1 SGHDT, CDR2 YYEEEE. Trimming took 0 bases from V and 1 from J; bases not matched to a gene: 11. This CDR3 region has 18 residues. The PCR had 60 Vbeta and 13 Jbeta primers. TCRdb's copy holds only in-frame clones and misses some; the assay was immunoSEQ multiplex PCR. The data show over 100,000 clones, roughly 60% seen once. Worth noting for this clone: What it binds is not known.

The TCR sequence derives from a man in his forties or fifties in good health and CMV-seropositive. The V call is TRBV5-6, the J call TRBJ2-5, with TRBD2 matching over 8 bases. The material sequenced was PBMCs. The CDR3 sequence: CASSLALTSGVLQETQYF. CDR3 DNA sequence: TGTGCCAGCAGCTTGGCCCTTACTAGCGGTGTCCTCCAAGAGACCCAGTACTTC.